This T cell receptor beta chain originates from a study of early T cells in non-severe SARS-CoV-2 infection. Across the study: From unsorted whole blood, bulk RNA was sequenced, and the chains remained unpaired.

TCRdb re-analysed the 5' RACE reads in MiXCR, keeping a single row per CDR3 protein. This table has approximately 77,000 distinct CDR3 sequences, over 9.5% appearing once. This clonotype was picked up a small number of times. This TCR came from an adult who was a healthcare worker with PCR-confirmed SARS-CoV-2 infection or an uninfected control (not recorded which). Source material: whole blood.

CDR3 amino acids: CASSQPNTGELFF. The CDR3, as DNA: TGCGCCAGCAGTCAGCCCAACACCGGGGAGCTGTTTTTT. The genes are TRBV10-2 and TRBJ2-2; no clear D gene. V was shortened by 5 bases and J by 2 bases, with 6 bases between the two germline ends. There are 13 residues in the CDR3. The germline CDR1 and CDR2 sequences are WSHSY and SAAADI.